These 24 T cell receptor beta chains were sequenced from one sample in a study of T cells in Graves' hyperthyroidism and ophthalmopathy. RNA transcripts gave rise to amplified TCR beta CDR3 regions. First-round RT-PCR with HTBI primers amplified the TCR CDR3 region. TCRdb re-called the multiplex PCR reads through MiXCR, storing one row per CDR3 protein. The sample lists approximately 100,000 distinct CDR3 sequences, approximately 50% occurring once. The specimen sequenced was blood. The receptors come from a man aged 40-49 years with Graves' hyperthyroidism.

V usage is TRBV7-9 and J usage is TRBJ1-4; D gene uncertain. The CDR3 is made up of 12 amino acids. In germline, CDR1 is SEHNR, CDR2 FQNEAQ (reference sequence). The V end lost 11 bases, the J end lost 8 bases, and 15 bases lay between the germline ends. The CDR3 nucleotides read TGTGCCGCCGTCCCGGCGGGAGAAAAACTGTTTTTT. Encoded protein: CAAVPAGEKLFF.

This clonotype was counted ten times or more. The gene calls are TRBV7-2 and TRBJ2-1; 10 nucleotides align to TRBD2. CDR3 size: 20 residues. Germline assignment: CDR1 SGHTA and CDR2 FQGNSA. After removal of 3 bases from V and 1 base from J, the junction contained 15 bases not matched to a gene. The CDR3 spells CASSFVSNSGRSGSYNEQFF. The CDR3 DNA is TGTGCCAGCAGCTTCGTGAGTAATAGCGGGAGGTCAGGTTCCTACAATGAGCAGTTCTTC.

The chain is built from TRBV2 and TRBJ1-2; maybe TRBD1 (5 bases). The CDR3 runs 11 residues. V shed 3 bases and J shed 8 bases, with 7 bases lying between them. In germline, CDR1 is SNHLY, CDR2 FYNNEI. The CDR3 DNA is TGTGCCAGCAGTGAGGAGGGGGGCTACACCTTC. It is translated as CASSEEGGYTF.

The chain is built from TRBV5-4 and TRBJ1-1; possible D gene TRBD1, 5 bases. This CDR3 is built from 16 residues. The V end was cut by 4 bases, the J end by 5 bases, with 21 bases between. Germline lookup yields CDR1 SGHNT and CDR2 YYREEE (reference sequence). The CDR3 is CASSVSGASGETEAFF. The CDR3 nucleotides read TGTGCCAGCAGCGTTAGCGGGGCCTCGGGGGAGACTGAAGCTTTCTTT.

This clonotype was observed a handful of times. A read error may explain this, as a much larger clone is one base away. This is likely a read error, given that the CDR3 carries no conserved phenylalanine or tryptophan at its end. This chain links TRBV20-1 with TRBJ1-1; D is perhaps TRBD1 (5 bases). The CDR3 contains 14 residues. Germline V gives CDR1 DFQATT, CDR2 SNEGSKA (reference sequence). V was trimmed by 0 bases and J by 6 bases, leaving 14 bases between them. Here the CDR3 reads CSARDIRGGAEAFS. As DNA, the CDR3 is TGCAGTGCTAGAGATATACGTGGGGGGGCTGAAGCTTTCTCT.

On this clonotype itself: Lacking the conserved final phenylalanine or tryptophan, this CDR3 likely reflects a read error. The chain joins TRBV7-7 to TRBJ1-1; no reliable D call. Germline-derived CDR1 and CDR2 are SSHAT and FNYEAQ (reference sequence). The CDR3 spans 13 residues. CDR3 DNA: TGTGCTAGCAGCTTCTTATCGGGCACTGAAGCTTTCTAT. Its protein is CASSFLSGTEAFY.

This clonotype was seen repeatedly, ten times or more. DNA of the CDR3: TGTGCCAGCAGTGAAACAGGGTTGTCAGGGGCCAACGTCCTGACTTTC. Amino acid sequence: CASSETGLSGANVLTF. This sequence joins TRBV6-4 and TRBJ2-6; D possibly corresponds to TRBD1 (6 bases). CDR1 MRHNA and CDR2 SNTAGT come from the germline V gene. V was cut by 3 bases and J by 4 bases, with 13 bases left in between. This CDR3 has 16 residues.

Note on this clonotype: No conserved phenylalanine or tryptophan is present at the end of the CDR3, so a read error is the likely explanation. The V call is TRBV7-7, the J call TRBJ2-5; D remains ambiguous. Per germline, CDR1 SSHAT and CDR2 FNYEAQ (reference sequence). The CDR3 is 13 residues long. CDR3 sequence: CASSLTGPGAQYV. The CDR3 DNA is TGTGCTAGCAGCTTAACGGGCCCTGGGGCCCAGTACGTC.

In this sample, this clonotype turned up many times. V and J are TRBV10-2 and TRBJ1-5; possibly TRBD1 for D (5 bases). The CDR3 runs 12 residues. V dropped 6 bases and J dropped 7 bases, with 10 bases sitting between them. Germline V gene data show CDR1 as WSHSY and CDR2 as SAAADI. The CDR3 bases are TGCGCCAGCAGGCAGGGAGAACAGCCCCAGCATTTT. Its translation: CASRQGEQPQHF.

The genes are TRBV19 and TRBJ2-7; TRBD2 matches 16 bases. CDR3 length equals 16 residues. V was clipped by 3 bases and J by 5 bases; unmatched bases: 4. Germline loops: CDR1 LNHDA, CDR2 SQIVND (reference sequence). In DNA, the CDR3 is TGTGCCAGTAGTATCGGGACTAGCGGGAGGGCCGACGAGCAGTACTTC. Residues: CASSIGTSGRADEQYF. The complete variable domain, with remaining parts taken from reference TRBV19 and TRBJ2-7, reads DGGITQSPKYLFRKEGQNVTLSCEQNLNHDAMYWYRQDPGQGLRLIYYSQIVNDFQKGDIAEGYSVSREKKESFPLTVTSAQKNPTAFYLCASSIGTSGRADEQYFGPGTRLTVT.

Judged by abundance, this clonotype is medium-sized. The V gene is TRBV20-1, the J gene TRBJ2-7, with 11 bases aligning to TRBD1. The CDR3 consists of 13 residues. V gave up 7 bases and J gave up 3 bases; unmatched junction bases: 5. Germline CDR1 and CDR2: DFQATT and SNEGSKA (reference sequence). DNA for the CDR3: TGCAGTGTCCCGGACAGGGGGCTCTACGAGCAGTACTTC. Translated, it gives CSVPDRGLYEQYF.

The chain joins TRBV2 to TRBJ2-3; TRBD2 matches 7 bases. The V segment lost 4 bases and the J segment 11 bases; nucleotides outside the gene matches: 18. There are 16 residues in the CDR3. The germline CDR1 and CDR2 sequences are SNHLY and FYNNEI. In nucleotides, the CDR3 is TGTGCCAGCAGTGGATTGGGAGGGGAAAGGTACAATGAGCAGTATTTT. Encoded protein: CASSGLGGERYNEQYF.

As concerns this clonotype: A much more abundant neighbour one base away suggests this may be a read error. This chain connects TRBV5-6 to TRBJ1-1; D not certain. V was clipped by 2 bases and J by 4 bases, with 9 bases between them. This CDR3 has 13 amino acids. Germline V gene lookup returns CDR1 SGHDT and CDR2 YYEEEE. This CDR3 is CASSFFVGTEAFF. The DNA of the CDR3 is TGTGCCAGCAGCTTTTTCGTGGGCACTGAAGCTTTCTTT.

The chain has TRBV7-3 and TRBJ1-2; D gene uncertain. V was trimmed by 1 base and J by 4 bases, leaving 7 bases between them. The CDR3 length is 13 residues. The germline gives CDR1 SGHTA, CDR2 FQGTGA. The CDR3 reads CASSLRGGYGYTF. CDR3 bases: TGTGCCAGCAGCTTAAGAGGTGGCTATGGCTACACCTTC.

This clonotype was detected many times. This chain joins TRBV5-1 and TRBJ2-5; D remains unclear. With 0 bases removed from V and 1 base from J, the gap between germline ends came to 10 bases. Germline V gene data show CDR1 as SGHRS and CDR2 as YFSETQ. CDR3 length: 15 residues. The CDR3 loop reads CASSLEVSVQETQYF. As DNA, the CDR3 is TGCGCCAGCAGCTTGGAGGTGTCGGTCCAAGAGACCCAGTACTTC.

The V and J genes are TRBV7-8 and TRBJ2-1; possible D gene TRBD2, 6 bases. The CDR3 has 13 amino acids. Trimming shortened V by 11 bases and J by 7 bases, and 18 bases separated the two germline ends. Germline V CDR1 and CDR2: SGHVS, FQNEAQ. The CDR3 loop reads CAWSGQSGNEQFF. The DNA for the CDR3 is TGTGCCTGGAGTGGGCAAAGCGGGAATGAGCAGTTCTTC.

This clonotype was recorded at least ten times. This chain links TRBV2 with TRBJ1-5, with TRBD1 as a possible D gene (5 bases). Germline assignment: CDR1 SNHLY and CDR2 FYNNEI. The CDR3 is 14 amino acids. Deletions cut 4 bases from V and 5 bases from J, with 12 bases between. CDR3 nucleotide sequence: TGTGCCAGCAGTGCCCGGGACGGAGATCAGCCCCAGCATTTT. This gives the protein CASSARDGDQPQHF.

This clonotype was counted many times. The chain recombines TRBV2 with TRBJ1-5; D gene ambiguous. This CDR3 has 16 amino acids. Trimming stripped 6 bases from V and 7 bases from J, with 22 bases between. Germline V CDR1 and CDR2: SNHLY, FYNNEI. The CDR3 DNA reads TGTGCCAGCAGGACCTCCGTCTCGGGGTCGGGGCAGCCCCAGCATTTT. Amino acids: CASRTSVSGSGQPQHF.

This clonotype was seen ten or more times. The chain has TRBV6-2 or TRBV6-3 and TRBJ2-7, with D unresolved. Germline V gene lookup returns CDR1 MNHEY and CDR2 SVGEGT. This CDR3 contains 15 residues. Trimming cost V 7 bases and J 3 bases, with 19 bases left between them. The CDR3 bases are TGTGCCAGCACCGGAGCTGGAAAGGGCCGCTACGAGCAGTACTTC. Translated, it gives CASTGAGKGRYEQYF.

This chain uses TRBV5-1 with TRBJ2-1; 10 bases line up with TRBD1. Germline assignment: CDR1 SGHRS and CDR2 YFSETQ. The CDR3 extends over 16 amino acids. V trimming: 4 bases; J trimming: 9 bases; junction bases outside the gene matches: 13. The CDR3 sequence: CASSPTGGAGNTEQFF. The CDR3 DNA reads as TGCGCCAGCAGCCCGACAGGGGGCGCGGGGAACACTGAGCAGTTCTTC. Drawing the rest from reference TRBV5-1 and TRBJ2-1, the complete variable domain is KAGVTQTPRYLIKTRGQQVTLSCSPISGHRSVSWYQQTPGQGLQFLFEYFSETQRNKGNFPGRFSGRQFSNSRSEMNVSTLELGDSALYLCASSPTGGAGNTEQFFGPGTRLTVL.

A word on this clonotype: Because the CDR3 is missing its conserved closing phenylalanine or tryptophan, this is likely a read error. Because the CDR3's place on the DNA is in doubt, the DNA is left out and the CDR3 is given as listed by TCRdb. The chain joins TRBV6-6 to TRBJ2-3. CDR1 MNHNY and CDR2 SVGAGI come from the germline V gene (reference sequence). The CDR3 contains 13 residues when both ends are counted. CDR3 sequence reads: CASRHNLKDTQCL.

There are a few counts of this clonotype. The gene calls are TRBV6-2 or TRBV6-3 and TRBJ1-2; 9 bases are a match to TRBD1. With 7 bases clipped from V and 3 bases from J, the junction kept 9 bases outside the gene matches. The length of the CDR3 is 15 residues. Germline values: CDR1 MNHEY, CDR2 SVGEGT. DNA for the CDR3: TGTGCCAGCACGGAGGACAGGGGAATGGACTATGGCTACACCTTC. This translates into CASTEDRGMDYGYTF.

This clonotype was found once. V is TRBV7-8 and J is TRBJ1-5; D remains ambiguous. Germline V CDR1 and CDR2: SGHVS, FQNEAQ. The CDR3 consists of 14 residues. Trimming shortened V by 1 base and J by 2 bases, and 6 bases separated the two germline ends. The CDR3 here is CASSLGIGNQPQHF. The CDR3 bases are TGTGCCAGCAGCTTAGGGATTGGCAATCAGCCCCAGCATTTT.

This chain links TRBV29-1 with TRBJ2-7; 7 bases fit TRBD1. CDR3 length: 13 amino acids. The germline V gene has CDR1 SQVTM and CDR2 ANQGSEA. This CDR3 is CRKNRGPPHEQYF. DNA of the CDR3: TGCAGGAAGAACAGGGGCCCCCCCCACGAGCAGTACTTC.